The 6 T cell receptor beta chains listed next were all sequenced from one sample in a study of blood T cell repertoires in COVID-19. Sequenced by immunoSEQ multiplex PCR; TCRdb stores in-frame clones only, minus some. The sample records about 230,000 clones, around four fifths being singletons. Sequencing input: peripheral blood. These TCRs come from a woman aged 70-85 years with active or convalescent COVID-19.

V gene TRBV3-1 (or the pseudogene TRBV3-2) combines with J gene TRBJ1-3; D is unclear. The germline gives CDR1 LGHDT, CDR2 YNNKEL (reference sequence). The ends were cut back, 0 bases at V and 11 bases at J, with 8 bases in the middle. The CDR3 contains 12 residues. For the CDR3, the DNA is TGTGCCAGCAGCCAAGACACGCGTGCCATATATTTT. Translated, it gives CASSQDTRAIYF.

This chain uses TRBV28 with TRBJ2-2; TRBD1 aligns across 8 bases. J was trimmed by 5 bases and V by 6 bases; bases with no gene match: 8. CDR1 is MDHEN, CDR2 SYDVKM, per germline. The CDR3 has 15 amino acids. The DNA of the CDR3 is TGTGCCAGCAGATCGGGACAGGCCGTAACCGGGGAGCTGTTTTTT. Its protein product is CASRSGQAVTGELFF.

Worth noting for this clone: This sample also contains other DNA sequences that code for the same CDR3. The chain uses TRBV7-2 and TRBJ2-3, with 13 bases identical to TRBD2. Germline CDR1 reads SGHTA; CDR2 reads FQGNSA. V lost 5 bases, J lost 3 bases, and 2 bases stayed unmatched. CDR3 length: 15 amino acids. The CDR3 DNA is TGTGCCAGCAGCAGGGGACTAGCGGGGACAGATACGCAGTATTTT. The encoded protein is CASSRGLAGTDTQYF.

The chain links TRBV18 to TRBJ2-7, with TRBD1 matching 11 bases. CDR3 length: 17 amino acids. Germline trimming cut 3 bases from V and 0 bases from J; bases unmatched to any gene: 7. Germline V gene data show CDR1 as KGHSH and CDR2 as LQKENI. CDR3 in DNA: TGTGCCAGCTCACCGGACAGGGGGCTCCGTAGCTCCTACGAGCAGTACTTC. It translates to CASSPDRGLRSSYEQYF.

This clone appeared once. The V and J genes are TRBV11-2 and TRBJ2-2, with TRBD1 matching over 8 bases. This CDR3 has 16 amino acids. In germline, CDR1 is SGHAT, CDR2 FQNNGV. Losses at the gene ends were 5 bases for V and 6 bases for J; bases not matched to a gene: 11. The CDR3 protein is CASSPTLLQGAGELFF. In DNA, the CDR3 is TGTGCCAGCAGCCCCACCCTCTTACAGGGGGCCGGGGAGCTGTTTTTT.

This chain joins TRBV19 and TRBJ1-4; D unresolved. Germline CDR1 LNHDA, CDR2 SQIVND (reference sequence). The CDR3 is 14 residues long. Trimming pared 8 bases from V and 8 bases from J, leaving 18 bases between. The DNA for the CDR3 is TGTGCCAGTTGCTCTACGGGTAGAGGAGAAAAACTGTTTTTT. As protein: CASCSTGRGEKLFF.